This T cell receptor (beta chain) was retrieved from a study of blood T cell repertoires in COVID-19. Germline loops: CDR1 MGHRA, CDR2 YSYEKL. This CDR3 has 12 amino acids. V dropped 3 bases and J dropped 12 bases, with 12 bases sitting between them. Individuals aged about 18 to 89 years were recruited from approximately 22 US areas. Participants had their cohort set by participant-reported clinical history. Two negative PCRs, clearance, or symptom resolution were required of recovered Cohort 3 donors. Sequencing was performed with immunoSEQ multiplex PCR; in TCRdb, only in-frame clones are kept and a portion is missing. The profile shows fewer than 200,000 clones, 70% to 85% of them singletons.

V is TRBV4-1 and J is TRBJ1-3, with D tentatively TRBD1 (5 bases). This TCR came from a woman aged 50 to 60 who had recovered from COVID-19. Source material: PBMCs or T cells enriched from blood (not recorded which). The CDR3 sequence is CASSQGGGYIYF. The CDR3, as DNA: TGCGCCAGCAGCCAGGGGGGGGGTTACATATATTTT.